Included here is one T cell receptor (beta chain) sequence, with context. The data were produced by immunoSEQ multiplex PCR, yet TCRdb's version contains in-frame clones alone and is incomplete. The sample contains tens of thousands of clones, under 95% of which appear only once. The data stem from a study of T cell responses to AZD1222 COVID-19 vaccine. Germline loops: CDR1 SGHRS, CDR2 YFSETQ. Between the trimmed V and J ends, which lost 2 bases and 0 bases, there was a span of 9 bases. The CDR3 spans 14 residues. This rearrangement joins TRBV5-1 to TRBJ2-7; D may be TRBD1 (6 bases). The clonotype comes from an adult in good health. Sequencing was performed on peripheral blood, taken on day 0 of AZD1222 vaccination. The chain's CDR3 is CASSLDRFSYEQYF. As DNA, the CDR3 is TGCGCCAGCAGCTTAGACAGGTTCTCCTACGAGCAGTACTTC.